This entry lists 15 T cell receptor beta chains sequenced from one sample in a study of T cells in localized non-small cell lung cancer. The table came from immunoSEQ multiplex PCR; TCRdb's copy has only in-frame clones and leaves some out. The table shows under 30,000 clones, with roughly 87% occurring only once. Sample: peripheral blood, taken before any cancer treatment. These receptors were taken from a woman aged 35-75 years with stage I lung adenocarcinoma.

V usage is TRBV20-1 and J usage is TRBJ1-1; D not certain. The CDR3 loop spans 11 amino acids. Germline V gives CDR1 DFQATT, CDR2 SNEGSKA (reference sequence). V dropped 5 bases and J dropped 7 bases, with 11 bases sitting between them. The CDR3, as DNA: TGCAGTGCTCCTTCACAGATTGAAGCTTTCTTT. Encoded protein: CSAPSQIEAFF.

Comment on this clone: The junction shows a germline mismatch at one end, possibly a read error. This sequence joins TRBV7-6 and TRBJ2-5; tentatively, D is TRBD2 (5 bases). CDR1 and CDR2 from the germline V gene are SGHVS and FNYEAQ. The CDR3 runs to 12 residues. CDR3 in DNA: TGTGCCAGCAGCCTAGCTCCGGAGACCCAGTACTTC. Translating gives CASSLAPETQYF.

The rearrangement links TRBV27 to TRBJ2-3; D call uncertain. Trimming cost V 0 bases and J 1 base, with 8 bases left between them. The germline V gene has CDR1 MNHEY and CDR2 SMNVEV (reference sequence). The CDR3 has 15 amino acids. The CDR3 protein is CASSLSRRCTDTQYF. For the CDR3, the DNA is TGTGCCAGCAGTTTATCGCGGCGCTGCACAGATACGCAGTATTTT.

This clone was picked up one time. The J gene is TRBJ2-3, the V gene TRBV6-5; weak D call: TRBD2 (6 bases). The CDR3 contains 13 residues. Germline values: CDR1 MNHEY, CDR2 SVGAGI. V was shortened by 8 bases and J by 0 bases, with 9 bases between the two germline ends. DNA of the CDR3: TGTGCCAGCGCGGGACTTAGCACAGATACGCAGTATTTT. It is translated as CASAGLSTDTQYF.

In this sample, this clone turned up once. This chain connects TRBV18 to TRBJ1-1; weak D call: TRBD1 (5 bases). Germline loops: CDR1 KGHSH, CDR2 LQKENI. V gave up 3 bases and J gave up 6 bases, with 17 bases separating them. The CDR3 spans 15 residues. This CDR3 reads CASSPYTGPEAEAFF. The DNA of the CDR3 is TGTGCCAGCTCACCTTACACAGGCCCCGAGGCTGAAGCTTTCTTT.

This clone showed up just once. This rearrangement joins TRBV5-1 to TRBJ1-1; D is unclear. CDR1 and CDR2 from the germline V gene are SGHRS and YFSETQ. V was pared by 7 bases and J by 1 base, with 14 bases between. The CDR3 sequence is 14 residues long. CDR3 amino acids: CASSPSVGNTEAFF. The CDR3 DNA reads TGCGCCAGCTCCCCTTCAGTGGGGAACACTGAAGCTTTCTTT.

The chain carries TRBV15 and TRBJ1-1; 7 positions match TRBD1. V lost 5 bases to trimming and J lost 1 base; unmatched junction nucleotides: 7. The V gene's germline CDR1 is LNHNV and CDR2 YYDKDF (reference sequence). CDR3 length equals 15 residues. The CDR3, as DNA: TGTGCCACCAGCCGGGGAAGACAGGGGAACACTGAAGCTTTCTTT. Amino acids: CATSRGRQGNTEAFF.

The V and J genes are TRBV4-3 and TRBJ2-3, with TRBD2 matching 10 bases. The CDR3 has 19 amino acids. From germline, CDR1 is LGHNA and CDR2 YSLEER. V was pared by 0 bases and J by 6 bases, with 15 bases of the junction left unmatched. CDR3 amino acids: CASSQEFLGASGGRDTQYF. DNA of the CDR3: TGCGCCAGCAGCCAAGAGTTTCTCGGGGCTAGCGGGGGAAGGGATACGCAGTATTTT.

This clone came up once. The CDR3, as DNA: TGCGCCAGCAGTCCTACAATGTCCCGGGGAACAGAAGGGGCTTTCTTT. Its protein product is CASSPTMSRGTEGAFF. The chain links TRBV4-1 to TRBJ1-1; the D is unclear. The CDR3 spans 16 residues. CDR1 and CDR2 from the germline V gene are MGHRA and YSYEKL. V lost 6 bases to trimming and J lost 11 bases, with 28 bases between them.

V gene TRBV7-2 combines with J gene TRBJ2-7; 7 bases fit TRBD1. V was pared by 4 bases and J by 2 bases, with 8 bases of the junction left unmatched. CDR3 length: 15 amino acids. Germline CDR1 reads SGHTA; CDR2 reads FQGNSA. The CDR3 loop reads CASSYEAGGTYEQYF. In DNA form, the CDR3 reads TGTGCCAGCAGCTATGAGGCAGGGGGAACCTACGAGCAGTACTTC.

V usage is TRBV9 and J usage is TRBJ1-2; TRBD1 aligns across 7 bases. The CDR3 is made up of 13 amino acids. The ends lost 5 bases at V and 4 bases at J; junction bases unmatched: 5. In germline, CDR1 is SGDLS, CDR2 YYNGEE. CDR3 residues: CASSGGQFYGYTF. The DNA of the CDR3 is TGTGCCAGCAGTGGGGGACAGTTCTATGGCTACACCTTC.

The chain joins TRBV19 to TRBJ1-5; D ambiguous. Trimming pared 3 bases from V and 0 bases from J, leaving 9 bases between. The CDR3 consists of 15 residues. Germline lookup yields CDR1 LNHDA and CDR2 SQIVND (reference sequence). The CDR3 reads CASSIVVYSNQPQHF. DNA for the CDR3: TGTGCCAGTAGTATTGTGGTGTATAGCAATCAGCCCCAGCATTTT.

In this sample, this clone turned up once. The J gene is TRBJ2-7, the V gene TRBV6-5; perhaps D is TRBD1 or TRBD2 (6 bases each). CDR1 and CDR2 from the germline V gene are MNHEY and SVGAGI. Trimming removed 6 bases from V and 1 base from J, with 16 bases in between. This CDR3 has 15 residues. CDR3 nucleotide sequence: TGTGCCAGCAGCCTTAGGGGGGTTCCTTCCTACGAGCAGTACTTC. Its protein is CASSLRGVPSYEQYF.

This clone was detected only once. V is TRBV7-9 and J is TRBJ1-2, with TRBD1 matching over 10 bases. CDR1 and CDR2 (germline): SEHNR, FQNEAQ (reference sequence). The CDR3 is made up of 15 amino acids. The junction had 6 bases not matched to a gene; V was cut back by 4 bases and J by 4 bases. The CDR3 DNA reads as TGTGCCAGCAGCTCCTCCGGGACAGGGGTCTATGGCTACACCTTC. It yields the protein CASSSSGTGVYGYTF.

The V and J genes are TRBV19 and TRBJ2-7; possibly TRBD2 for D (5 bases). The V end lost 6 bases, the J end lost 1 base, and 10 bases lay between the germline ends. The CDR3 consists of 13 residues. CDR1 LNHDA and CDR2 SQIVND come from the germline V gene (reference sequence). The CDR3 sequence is CASRPRGSYEQYF. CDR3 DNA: TGTGCCAGTAGGCCCCGCGGGTCCTACGAGCAGTACTTC. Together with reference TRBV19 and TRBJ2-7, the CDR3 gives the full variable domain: DGGITQSPKYLFRKEGQNVTLSCEQNLNHDAMYWYRQDPGQGLRLIYYSQIVNDFQKGDIAEGYSVSREKKESFPLTVTSAQKNPTAFYLCASRPRGSYEQYFGPGTRLTVT.